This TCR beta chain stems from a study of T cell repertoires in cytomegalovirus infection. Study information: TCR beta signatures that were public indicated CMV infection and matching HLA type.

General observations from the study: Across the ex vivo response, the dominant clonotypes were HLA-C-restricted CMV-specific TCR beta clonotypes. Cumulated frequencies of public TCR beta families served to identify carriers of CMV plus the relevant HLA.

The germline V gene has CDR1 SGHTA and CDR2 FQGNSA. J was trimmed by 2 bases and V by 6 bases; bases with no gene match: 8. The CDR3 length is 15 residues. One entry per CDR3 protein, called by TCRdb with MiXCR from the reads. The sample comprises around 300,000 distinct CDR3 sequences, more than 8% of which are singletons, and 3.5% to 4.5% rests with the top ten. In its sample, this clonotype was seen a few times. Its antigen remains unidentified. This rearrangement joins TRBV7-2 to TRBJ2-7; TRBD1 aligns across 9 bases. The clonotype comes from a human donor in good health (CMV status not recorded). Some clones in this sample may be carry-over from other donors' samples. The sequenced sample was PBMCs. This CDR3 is CASRAPGQGAYEQYF. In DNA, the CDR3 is TGTGCCAGCAGAGCACCGGGACAGGGCGCCTACGAGCAGTACTTC.